The 20 T cell receptor beta chains below all came from one sample that was sequenced in a study of CD8 T cells in Susac syndrome. It was with random hexamers that roughly 0.45 to 1 ug RNA was reverse transcribed. TCRdb reprocessed the immunoSEQ multiplex PCR reads via MiXCR and lists one record per CDR3 protein. The sample consists of approximately 200,000 distinct CDR3 sequences, 90% to 97% of them appearing once. The specimen sequenced was CD4+ T cells from PBMCs. All receptors derive from a human donor with multiple sclerosis.

This clonotype was observed a handful of times. V usage is TRBV6-5 and J usage is TRBJ2-2, with D perhaps TRBD2 (5 bases). This CDR3 has 16 residues. Germline CDR1 reads MNHEY; CDR2 reads SVGAGI. V was cut by 0 bases and J by 5 bases, with 13 bases left in between. CDR3 sequence reads: CASSYSNSPGTGELFF. The CDR3 nucleotides are TGTGCCAGCAGTTACTCGAATTCGCCGGGGACCGGGGAGCTGTTTTTT.

This sequence joins TRBV28 and TRBJ2-3, with a tentative D call TRBD2 (7 bases). Germline V CDR1 and CDR2: MDHEN, SYDVKM. Trimming shortened V by 5 bases and J by 7 bases, and 22 bases separated the two germline ends. The CDR3 length is 16 residues. This CDR3 is CASSTPSGGEVNTQYF. The CDR3 DNA reads TGTGCCAGCAGTACCCCCTCGGGGGGCGAGGTCAATACGCAGTATTTT.

The chain links TRBV29-1 to TRBJ1-4; D may be TRBD1 (6 bases). Germline CDR1 is SQVTM and CDR2 is ANQGSEA. Between the trimmed V and J ends, which lost 2 bases and 10 bases, there was a span of 17 bases. CDR3 size: 14 residues. The CDR3 sequence: CSVEKGQGTGKLFF. The CDR3 DNA follows: TGCAGCGTTGAAAAGGGCCAGGGGACGGGAAAACTGTTTTTT.

The genes are TRBV2 and TRBJ1-4, with D possibly being TRBD1 (5 bases). The CDR3 has 13 amino acids. Between the trimmed V and J ends, which lost 5 bases and 10 bases, there was a span of 14 bases. CDR1 is SNHLY, CDR2 FYNNEI, per germline. CDR3 sequence: CASSRGTKGKLFF. The DNA of the CDR3 is TGTGCCAGCAGTCGCGGGACCAAAGGAAAACTGTTTTTT.

In its sample, this clonotype was seen once. This chain uses TRBV14 with TRBJ1-2, with unresolved D. V was shortened by 0 bases and J by 9 bases, with 14 bases between the two germline ends. Germline loops: CDR1 SGHDN, CDR2 FVKESK. The CDR3 extends over 14 amino acids. The CDR3, as DNA: TGTGCCAGCAGCCAAGATAACATTTCGGGTAGCTACACCTTC. Amino acid sequence: CASSQDNISGSYTF.

This clonotype appeared a few times. The chain uses TRBV5-4 and TRBJ2-6; D unresolved. V dropped 3 bases and J dropped 6 bases, with 10 bases sitting between them. The CDR3 is 14 residues long. The germline V gene encodes CDR1 SGHNT and CDR2 YYREEE (reference sequence). The CDR3 DNA follows: TGTGCCAGCAGCTCGTCCTTGGAGGCCAACGTCCTGACTTTC. It is translated as CASSSSLEANVLTF.

The chain combines TRBV4-3 with TRBJ1-3; D is unclear. V lost 0 bases, J lost 0 bases, and 3 bases lay in between. The V gene's germline CDR1 is LGHNA and CDR2 YSLEER. The CDR3 spans 14 residues. Here the CDR3 reads CASSQEGSGNTIYF. The CDR3 region has the DNA TGCGCCAGCAGCCAAGAGGGCTCTGGAAACACCATATATTTT.

The gene calls are TRBV15 and TRBJ2-4, with TRBD1 as a possible D gene (6 bases). Germline V CDR1 and CDR2: LNHNV, YYDKDF (reference sequence). The V and J ends lost 4 bases and 2 bases respectively, with 9 bases between them. This CDR3 has 14 amino acids. CDR3 bases: TGTGCCACCAGCACGGACAGCTCCAAAAACATTCAGTACTTC. This sequence encodes CATSTDSSKNIQYF.

This chain connects TRBV20-1 to TRBJ2-3; 7 bases fit TRBD2. From germline, CDR1 is DFQATT and CDR2 SNEGSKA (reference sequence). This CDR3 has 15 residues. V lost 0 bases and J lost 4; bases outside the gene matches: 7. This chain's CDR3 is CSARDPSGGSDTQYF. The CDR3 DNA is TGCAGTGCTAGAGACCCTAGCGGAGGTTCAGATACGCAGTATTTT.

V gene TRBV30 combines with J gene TRBJ1-1; 9 positions match TRBD1. The V segment lost 0 bases and the J segment 0 bases; nucleotides outside the gene matches: 5. Looked up from germline, CDR1 is GTSNPN and CDR2 is SVGIG (reference sequence). The CDR3 extends over 16 amino acids. CDR3 nucleotides: TGTGCCTGGAGTGTATGGGGGACAGGGATGAACACTGAAGCTTTCTTT. Translated, it gives CAWSVWGTGMNTEAFF.

CDR3 DNA sequence: TGTGCCAGCAGCCAAAGTGAAGATACGCAGTATTTT. Translating it yields CASSQSEDTQYF. The chain combines TRBV5-4 with TRBJ2-3; D remains unclear. The CDR3 contains 12 residues. The germline CDR1 and CDR2 sequences are SGHNT and YYREEE (reference sequence). V was trimmed by 4 bases and J by 5 bases, leaving 8 bases between them. Drawing the rest from reference TRBV5-4 and TRBJ2-3, the complete variable domain is ETGVTQSPTHLIKTRGQQVTLRCSSQSGHNTVSWYQQALGQGPQFIFQYYREEENGRGNFPPRFSGLQFPNYSSELNVNALELDDSALYLCASSQSEDTQYFGPGTRLTVL.

This clonotype showed up just once. The chain is built from TRBV20-1 and TRBJ1-1; D may be TRBD1 (6 bases). V was shortened by 3 bases and J by 3 bases, with 14 bases between the two germline ends. Germline CDR1 DFQATT, CDR2 SNEGSKA (reference sequence). The CDR3 sequence is 14 residues long. This chain's CDR3 is CSASLTGIDTEAFF. In DNA, the CDR3 is TGCAGTGCTAGTCTCACAGGGATTGACACTGAAGCTTTCTTT.

The chain couples TRBV4-2 to TRBJ1-1, with D possibly TRBD1 on 5 matching bases. V was shortened by 0 bases and J by 10 bases, with 15 bases between the two germline ends. The germline gives CDR1 LGHNA, CDR2 YNFKEQ. CDR3 length: 14 amino acids. The CDR3 is CASSQDLRGRAAFF. In DNA, the CDR3 is TGTGCCAGCAGCCAAGATCTTAGGGGAAGGGCAGCTTTCTTT.

The chain carries TRBV30 and TRBJ1-6; D gene unclear. The CDR3 contains 13 residues. V was pared by 3 bases and J by 7 bases, with 10 bases between. From germline, CDR1 is GTSNPN and CDR2 SVGIG (reference sequence). The CDR3 coding sequence is TGTGCCTGGAGCGAGCCTCTCAATTCACCCCTCCACTTT. Encoded protein: CAWSEPLNSPLHF.

The genes are TRBV28 and TRBJ2-7; 9 nucleotides agree with TRBD1. The CDR3 totals 15 residues. Germline V gives CDR1 MDHEN, CDR2 SYDVKM. V trimming: 6 bases; J trimming: 6 bases; junction bases outside the gene matches: 12. The CDR3 nucleotides read TGTGCCAGCAGGCCTCGAGGGACAGGGTCCGCCGAGCAGTACTTC. It encodes CASRPRGTGSAEQYF.

V gene TRBV13 combines with J gene TRBJ2-2; D is uncertain. CDR1 and CDR2 (germline): PRHDT, FYEKMQ (reference sequence). V dropped 5 bases and J dropped 7 bases, with 8 bases sitting between them. This CDR3 is 12 amino acids long. The CDR3 here is CASSPLVGELFF. In nucleotides, the CDR3 is TGTGCCAGCAGCCCCCTAGTCGGGGAGCTGTTTTTT.

The rearrangement links TRBV30 to TRBJ2-3; 14 positions match TRBD2. This CDR3 has 18 amino acids. The V gene's germline CDR1 is GTSNPN and CDR2 SVGIG (reference sequence). V gave up 2 bases and J gave up 5 bases; unmatched junction bases: 12. CDR3 bases: TGTGCCTGGAGTATCGGAGAGACGGGACTAGCGGGGGTAGATACGCAGTATTTT. It encodes CAWSIGETGLAGVDTQYF. The full variable domain, with the rest looked up from reference TRBV30 and TRBJ2-3, is SQTIHQWPATLVQPVGSPLSLECTVEGTSNPNLYWYRQAAGRGLQLLFYSVGIGQISSEVPQNLSASRPQDRQFILSSKKLLLSDSGFYLCAWSIGETGLAGVDTQYFGPGTRLTVL.

The chain uses TRBV29-1 and TRBJ2-1, with D unresolved. Germline CDR1 SQVTM, CDR2 ANQGSEA. This CDR3 is built from 10 residues. Trimming cost V 7 bases and J 9 bases, with 10 bases left between them. This CDR3 reads CSGARSEQFF. The DNA of the CDR3 is TGCAGCGGGGCCAGGAGTGAGCAGTTCTTC.

The V gene is TRBV19, the J gene TRBJ2-7; no clear D. The CDR3 is 12 amino acids. CDR1 is LNHDA, CDR2 SQIVND, per germline (reference sequence). V was clipped by 8 bases and J by 4 bases, with 12 bases between them. CDR3: CASGEVGYEQYF. The CDR3 coding sequence is TGTGCCAGTGGAGAGGTGGGGTACGAGCAGTACTTC.

The chain employs TRBV25-1 and TRBJ1-2, with D maybe TRBD1 (5 bases). This CDR3 region has 12 residues. Germline CDR1 and CDR2: MGHDK and SYGVNS. Trimming removed 4 bases from V and 4 bases from J, with 7 bases in between. The CDR3 is CASSGQIYGYTF. DNA for the CDR3: TGTGCCAGCAGTGGACAGATCTATGGCTACACCTTC.